This T cell receptor (beta chain) was recorded in a study of T cell responses to AZD1222 COVID-19 vaccine. Data came from immunoSEQ multiplex PCR; TCRdb stores just in-frame clones and leaves some out. The sample contains about 140,000 clones, 90% to 95% of which appear only once. This CDR3 is 12 amino acids long. Germline V CDR1 and CDR2: SGHTA, FQGNSA. V lost 5 bases and J lost 3, with 6 bases in between. This clonotype was obtained from an adult who received the AZD1222 COVID-19 vaccine. The source was peripheral blood, collected 28 days after the second AZD1222 dose. J is TRBJ2-3 and V is TRBV7-2; D is ambiguous. For the CDR3, the DNA is TGTGCCAGCAGCACGCTAACAGATACGCAGTATTTT. Translation gives CASSTLTDTQYF.